The clone carrying this T cell receptor (beta chain) was counted a single time. The antigen is unknown. For sorted subsets, approximately 180 ng DNA per replicate equaled about 30,000 T cell genomes. Sequenced by immunoSEQ multiplex PCR; TCRdb stores in-frame clones only, minus some. The sample holds about 2 million clones, about 95% seen once. From germline, CDR1 is SEHNR and CDR2 FQNEAQ (reference sequence). V lost 4 bases to trimming and J lost 3 bases; unmatched junction nucleotides: 3. The CDR3 runs to 15 residues. The sample originates from a study of shared clonotypes between healthy human individuals. General study results and limits: Collection of samples was limited to blood; tissue repertoires likely differ. Some naive CD4 clonotypes, 5% to 5.5%, turned up in common across four donors.

Terminally differentiated effector memory CD45RA+ cells were excluded by CCR7 positive selection of CD45RO-negative cells. The TCR originated in a young man in good health. What was sequenced was naive CD8+ T cells sorted from blood. This chain joins TRBV7-9 and TRBJ2-2; 9 bases line up with TRBD1. The CDR3 loop reads CASSYRDRDTGELFF. The CDR3 DNA reads as TGTGCCAGCAGCTACCGGGACAGGGACACCGGGGAGCTGTTTTTT.